This note documents a single TCR beta chain sequence. Its target is unknown. Trimming left V 3 bases short and J 3 bases short, with 13 bases between. CDR1 is DFQATT and CDR2 is SNEGSKA in the germline V gene (reference sequence). CDR3 length: 14 residues. Following a 10-day culture, CD4+ T cells were purified. Infection dated between March and December 2020, before the Alpha, Beta and Delta variants reached the United States. Everyone in the study got two shots of either the BNT162b2 or mRNA-1273 vaccine. The data were obtained in a study of vaccination effects on CD4 cells after COVID-19. Study-level information: Before sequencing, viral peptide pools were used by the ViraFEST assay to expand antigen-specific CD4+ T cells. There were a few convalescent patients sampled both early and late after vaccination. Post-vaccine sampling took place a median of 72 days after the second dose.

TCRdb keeps only in-frame clones here, not all; method: immunoSEQ multiplex PCR. Altogether tens of thousands of clones are present, over 65% being singletons, with the ten largest covering around 3.3%. This TCR was sampled from a human donor who had a prior SARS-CoV-2 infection. The source material was CD4+ T cells from PBMCs cultured without peptide, sampled after COVID-19 vaccination. The rearrangement links TRBV20-1 to TRBJ2-3, with TRBD2 as a possible D gene (5 bases). The DNA for the CDR3 is TGCAGTGCTAGTTGGGAGCGAGGGACAGATACGCAGTATTTT. Its protein is CSASWERGTDTQYF.